Listed here are 7 T cell receptor beta chains from one sample, sequenced in a study of blood T cell repertoires in COVID-19. Libraries were prepared by immunoSEQ multiplex PCR; TCRdb keeps only in-frame clonotypes and omits some of them. The table lists tens of thousands of clones, approximately 83% of them singletons. Sequencing used peripheral blood. These receptors came from a woman aged 60-75 years with acute or convalescent COVID-19.

This clone was seen more than once but under ten times. The chain's CDR3 is CAWSEAGQWAGNTIYF. CDR3 DNA sequence: TGTGCCTGGAGTGAGGCGGGACAGTGGGCTGGAAACACCATATATTTT. The genes are TRBV30 and TRBJ1-3; 7 bases map to TRBD1. The CDR3 loop spans 16 amino acids. After removal of 1 base from V and 2 bases from J, the junction contained 8 bases not matched to a gene. Germline CDR1 is GTSNPN and CDR2 is SVGIG (reference sequence). The entire variable domain, with the rest obtained from reference TRBV30 and TRBJ1-3, is as follows: SQTIHQWPATLVQPVGSPLSLECTVEGTSNPNLYWYRQAAGRGLQLLFYSVGIGQISSEVPQNLSASRPQDRQFILSSKKLLLSDSGFYLCAWSEAGQWAGNTIYFGEGSWLTVV.

The chain links TRBV19 to TRBJ1-5; D may be TRBD1 (5 bases). The germline CDR1 and CDR2 sequences are LNHDA and SQIVND (reference sequence). Trimming stripped 6 bases from V and 4 bases from J, with 19 bases between. CDR3 length: 16 residues. CDR3 in amino acids: CASRTWTDTINQPQHF. The DNA for the CDR3 is TGTGCCAGTAGGACCTGGACGGACACTATTAATCAGCCCCAGCATTTT.

The V and J genes are TRBV5-5 and TRBJ2-7; TRBD1 matches at 8 bases. This CDR3 region has 15 residues. V was clipped by 2 bases and J by 3 bases; unmatched bases: 7. Looked up from germline, CDR1 is SGHKS and CDR2 is YYEKEE (reference sequence). CDR3 bases: TGTGCCAGCAGCTTCGCCGGGACAGGAGTCTACGAGCAGTACTTC. This translates into CASSFAGTGVYEQYF.

V is TRBV7-9 and J is TRBJ1-2; the D gene is possibly TRBD1 (6 bases). Deletions cut 4 bases from V and 2 bases from J, with 11 bases between. The CDR3 runs 14 residues. Germline CDR1 SEHNR, CDR2 FQNEAQ (reference sequence). CDR3 bases: TGTGCCAGCAGCTCCTTCCAGGGGAACTATGGCTACACCTTC. Translation gives CASSSFQGNYGYTF.

J is TRBJ2-5 and V is TRBV24-1; 8 bases line up with TRBD1. CDR1 and CDR2 (germline): KGHDR, SFDVKD. The CDR3 covers 14 residues. After removal of 6 bases from V and 5 bases from J, the junction contained 7 bases not matched to a gene. CDR3 DNA: TGTGCCACCAGTCGTGGACAGGGCGGGGAGACCCAGTACTTC. Its translation is CATSRGQGGETQYF.

This rearrangement joins TRBV5-6 to TRBJ2-1, with D perhaps matching TRBD2 (6 bases). Trimming pared 0 bases from V and 14 bases from J, leaving 12 bases between. This CDR3 comprises 12 residues. Germline CDR1 is SGHDT and CDR2 is YYEEEE. Written as DNA, the CDR3 is TGTGCCAGCAGCTTGGCCGGGACTGGGGAGTTCTTC. This encodes CASSLAGTGEFF.

J is TRBJ2-7 and V is TRBV6-6; D might be TRBD1 (5 bases). Germline V lookup: CDR1 MNHNY, CDR2 SVGAGI (reference sequence). V lost 2 bases to trimming and J lost 2 bases, with 13 bases between them. This CDR3 spans 15 amino acids. The CDR3 sequence is CASSYSSQGTYEQYF. The CDR3 DNA reads TGTGCCAGCAGTTACAGTTCGCAGGGAACCTACGAGCAGTACTTC.